The present T cell receptor beta chain was sequenced within a study of T cell responses to AZD1222 COVID-19 vaccine. Study as a whole: Second-dose groups at about 4 or about 12 weeks were pooled. General study results and limits: Nearly half of unique spike-specific TCRs reportedly avoided B.1.351 and B.1.1.7 mutated regions. Seropositive at baseline were only six AZD1222 recipients.

To note about this clone: Its target is unknown.

The CDR3 is made up of 15 amino acids. After removal of 5 bases from V and 2 bases from J, the junction contained 9 bases not matched to a gene. Germline V lookup: CDR1 MNHEY, CDR2 SMNVEV (reference sequence). Here immunoSEQ multiplex PCR was the method, and the copy in TCRdb shows in-frame clones only, minus some. This sample has 140,000 to 150,000 clones, with approximately 94% found just once. This sequence originates from an adult in good health. The chain combines TRBV27 with TRBJ2-7; 7 nucleotides match TRBD1. The sequenced sample was peripheral blood, obtained on day 0 of AZD1222 vaccination. For the CDR3, the DNA is TGTGCCAGCAGTCCCTGGGACAGATTAGCCTACGAGCAGTACTTC. Translation gives CASSPWDRLAYEQYF.